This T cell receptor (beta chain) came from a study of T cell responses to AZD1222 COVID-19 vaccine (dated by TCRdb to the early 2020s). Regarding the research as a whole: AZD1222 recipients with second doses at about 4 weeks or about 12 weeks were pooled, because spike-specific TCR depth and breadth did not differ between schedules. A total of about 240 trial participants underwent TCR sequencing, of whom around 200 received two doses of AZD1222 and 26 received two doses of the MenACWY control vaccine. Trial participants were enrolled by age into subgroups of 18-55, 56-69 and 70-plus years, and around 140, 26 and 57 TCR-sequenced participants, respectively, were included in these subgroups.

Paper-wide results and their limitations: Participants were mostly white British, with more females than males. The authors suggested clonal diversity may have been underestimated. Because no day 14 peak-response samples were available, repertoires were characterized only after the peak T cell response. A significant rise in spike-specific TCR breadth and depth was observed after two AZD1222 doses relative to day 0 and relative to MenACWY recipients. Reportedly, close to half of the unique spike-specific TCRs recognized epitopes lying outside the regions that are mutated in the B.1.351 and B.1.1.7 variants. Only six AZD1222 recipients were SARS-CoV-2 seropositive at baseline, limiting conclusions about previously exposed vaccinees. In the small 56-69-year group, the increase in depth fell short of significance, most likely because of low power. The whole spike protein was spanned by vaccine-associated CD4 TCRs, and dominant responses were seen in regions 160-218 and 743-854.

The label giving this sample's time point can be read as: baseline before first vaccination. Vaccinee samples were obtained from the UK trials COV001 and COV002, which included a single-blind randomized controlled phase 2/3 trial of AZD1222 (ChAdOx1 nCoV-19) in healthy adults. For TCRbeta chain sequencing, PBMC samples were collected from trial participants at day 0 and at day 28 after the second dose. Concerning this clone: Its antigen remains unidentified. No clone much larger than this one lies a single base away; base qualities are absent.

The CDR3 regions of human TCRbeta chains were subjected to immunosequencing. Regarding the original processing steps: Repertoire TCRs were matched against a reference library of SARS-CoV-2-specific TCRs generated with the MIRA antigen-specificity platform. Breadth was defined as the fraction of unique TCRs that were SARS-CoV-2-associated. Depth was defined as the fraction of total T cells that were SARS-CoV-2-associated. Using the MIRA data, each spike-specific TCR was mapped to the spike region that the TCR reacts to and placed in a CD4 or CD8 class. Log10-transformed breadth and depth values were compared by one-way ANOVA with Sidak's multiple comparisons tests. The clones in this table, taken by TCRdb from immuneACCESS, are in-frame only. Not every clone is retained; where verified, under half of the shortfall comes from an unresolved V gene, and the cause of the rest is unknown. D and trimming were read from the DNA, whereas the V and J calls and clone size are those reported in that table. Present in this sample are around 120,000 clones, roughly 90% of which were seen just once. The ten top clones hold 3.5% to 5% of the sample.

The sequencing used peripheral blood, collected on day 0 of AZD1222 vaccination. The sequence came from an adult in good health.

The sequenced DNA: TGTGCCAGCAGCCTCCTTCGGGGAAAGGCTGAAGCTTTCTTT. The resulting protein is CASSLLRGKAEAFF. The V and J segments used are TRBV6-2 or TRBV6-3 and TRBJ1-1; too little of a D gene remains to name it. At the junction V is shortened by 6 bases and J by 6 bases, with 17 bases in between. Via the germline V gene, CDR1 is MNHEY and CDR2 SVGEGT. The CDR3 runs 14 amino acids, cysteine and phenylalanine included. Just CDR3 DNA is preserved here, 42 bases in frame from base 1.